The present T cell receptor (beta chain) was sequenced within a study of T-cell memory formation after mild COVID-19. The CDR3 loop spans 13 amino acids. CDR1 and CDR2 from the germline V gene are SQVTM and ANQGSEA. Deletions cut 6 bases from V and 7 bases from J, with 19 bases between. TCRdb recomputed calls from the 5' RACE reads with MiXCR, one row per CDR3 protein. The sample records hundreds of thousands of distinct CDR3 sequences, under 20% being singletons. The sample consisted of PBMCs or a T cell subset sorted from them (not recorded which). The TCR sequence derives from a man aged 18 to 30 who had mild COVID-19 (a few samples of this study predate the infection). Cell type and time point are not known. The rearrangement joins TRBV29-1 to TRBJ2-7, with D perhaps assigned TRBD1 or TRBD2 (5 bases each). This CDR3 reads CSVVRDGHKEQYF. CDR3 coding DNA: TGCAGCGTCGTTCGGGACGGGCACAAAGAGCAGTACTTC.